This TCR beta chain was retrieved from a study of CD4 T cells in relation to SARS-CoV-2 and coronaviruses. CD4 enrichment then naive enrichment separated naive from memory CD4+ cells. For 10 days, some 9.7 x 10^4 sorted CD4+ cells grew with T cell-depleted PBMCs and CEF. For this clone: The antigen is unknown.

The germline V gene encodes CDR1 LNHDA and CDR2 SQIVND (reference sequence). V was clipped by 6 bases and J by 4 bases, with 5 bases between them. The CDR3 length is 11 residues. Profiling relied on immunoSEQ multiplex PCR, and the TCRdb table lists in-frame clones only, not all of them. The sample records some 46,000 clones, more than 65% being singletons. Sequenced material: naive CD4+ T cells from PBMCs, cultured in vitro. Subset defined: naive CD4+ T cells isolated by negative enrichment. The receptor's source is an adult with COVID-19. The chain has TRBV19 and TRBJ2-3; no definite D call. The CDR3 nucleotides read TGTGCCAGTAGCAGGTCAGATACGCAGTATTTT. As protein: CASSRSDTQYF.